This TCR beta chain emerged from a study of shared clonotypes between healthy human individuals. Germline values: CDR1 WSHSY, CDR2 SAAADI. The J segment lost 2 bases and the V segment lost 6 bases, leaving 7 bases of the junction unmatched. The CDR3 extends over 15 amino acids. Sequencing used immunoSEQ multiplex PCR; TCRdb keeps in-frame clones, though not all of them. Found here are 600,000 to 750,000 clones, 72% of them singletons; the top ten hold more than 1.5%. The TCR originated in a woman in her thirties in good health. The gene calls are TRBV10-2 and TRBJ1-1; 9 nucleotides agree with TRBD1. Sequencing input: memory CD4+ T cells sorted from blood. Documented subset: CD45RA-negative fraction. In nucleotides, the CDR3 is TGCGCCAGCAGCAAAGCGGGACAGGGTAACACTGAAGCTTTCTTT. It codes for CASSKAGQGNTEAFF.